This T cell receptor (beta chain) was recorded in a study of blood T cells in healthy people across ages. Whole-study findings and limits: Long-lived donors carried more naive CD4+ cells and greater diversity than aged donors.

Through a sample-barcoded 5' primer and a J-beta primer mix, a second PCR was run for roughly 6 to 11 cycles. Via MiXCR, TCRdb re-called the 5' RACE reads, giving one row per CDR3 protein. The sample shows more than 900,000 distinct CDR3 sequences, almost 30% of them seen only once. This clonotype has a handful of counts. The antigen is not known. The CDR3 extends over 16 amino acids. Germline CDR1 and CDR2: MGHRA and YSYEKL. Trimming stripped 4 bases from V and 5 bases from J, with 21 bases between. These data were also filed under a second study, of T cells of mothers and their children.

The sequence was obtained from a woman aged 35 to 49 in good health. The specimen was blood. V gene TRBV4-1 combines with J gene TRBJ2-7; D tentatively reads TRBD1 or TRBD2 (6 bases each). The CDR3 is CASSPGGAALANEQYF. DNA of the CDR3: TGCGCCAGCAGCCCCGGGGGCGCGGCACTAGCCAACGAGCAGTACTTC.